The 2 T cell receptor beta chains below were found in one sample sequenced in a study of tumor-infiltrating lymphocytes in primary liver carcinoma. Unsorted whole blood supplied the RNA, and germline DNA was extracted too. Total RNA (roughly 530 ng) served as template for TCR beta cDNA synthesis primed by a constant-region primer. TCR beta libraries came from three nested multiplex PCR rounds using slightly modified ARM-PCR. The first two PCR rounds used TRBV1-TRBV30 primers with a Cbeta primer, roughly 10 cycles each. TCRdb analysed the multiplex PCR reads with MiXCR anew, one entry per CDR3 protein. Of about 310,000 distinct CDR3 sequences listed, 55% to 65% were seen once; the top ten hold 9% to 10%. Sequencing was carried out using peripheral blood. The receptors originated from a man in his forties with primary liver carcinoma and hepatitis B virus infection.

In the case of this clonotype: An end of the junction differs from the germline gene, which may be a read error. The CDR3 is CVSSTSPGQGASYEQYF. Written as DNA, the CDR3 is TGTGTCAGCAGCACTAGTCCGGGACAGGGGGCGTCCTACGAACAGTACTTC. V gene TRBV11-1 combines with J gene TRBJ2-7; TRBD1 aligns across 12 bases. CDR1 and CDR2 (germline): SGHAT, FQDESV (reference sequence). The length of the CDR3 is 17 residues.

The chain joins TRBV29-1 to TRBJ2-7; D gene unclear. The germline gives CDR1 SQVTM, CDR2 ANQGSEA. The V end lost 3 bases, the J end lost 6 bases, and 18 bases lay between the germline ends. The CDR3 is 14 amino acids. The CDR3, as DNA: TGCAGCGTTGACCTCTCAAGATACGGCGGCGAGCAGTACTTC. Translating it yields CSVDLSRYGGEQYF.